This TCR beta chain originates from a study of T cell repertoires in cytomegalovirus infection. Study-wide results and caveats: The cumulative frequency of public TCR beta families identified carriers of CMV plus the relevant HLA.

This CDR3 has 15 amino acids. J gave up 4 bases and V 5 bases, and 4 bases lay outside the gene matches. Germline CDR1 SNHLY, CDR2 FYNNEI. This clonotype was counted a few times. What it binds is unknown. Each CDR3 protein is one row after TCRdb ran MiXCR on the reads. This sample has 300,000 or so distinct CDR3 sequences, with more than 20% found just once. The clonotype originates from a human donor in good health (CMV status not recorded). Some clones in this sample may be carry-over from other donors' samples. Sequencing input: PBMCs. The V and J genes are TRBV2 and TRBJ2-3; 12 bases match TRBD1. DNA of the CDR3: TGTGCCAGCAGTCGGGACAGGGGGCCAGCAGATACGCAGTATTTT. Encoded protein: CASSRDRGPADTQYF.